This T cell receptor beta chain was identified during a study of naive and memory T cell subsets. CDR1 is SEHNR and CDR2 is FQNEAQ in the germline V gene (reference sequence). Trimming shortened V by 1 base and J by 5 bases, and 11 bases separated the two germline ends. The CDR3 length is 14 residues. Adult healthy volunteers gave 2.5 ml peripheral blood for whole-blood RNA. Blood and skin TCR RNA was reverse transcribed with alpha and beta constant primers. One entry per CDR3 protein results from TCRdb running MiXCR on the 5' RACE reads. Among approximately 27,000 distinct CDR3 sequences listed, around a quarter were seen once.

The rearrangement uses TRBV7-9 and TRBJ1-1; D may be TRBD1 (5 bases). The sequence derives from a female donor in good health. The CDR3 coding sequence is TGTGCCAGCAGCTTAGAGGGCTGGGGGACTGAAGCTTTCTTT. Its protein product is CASSLEGWGTEAFF.